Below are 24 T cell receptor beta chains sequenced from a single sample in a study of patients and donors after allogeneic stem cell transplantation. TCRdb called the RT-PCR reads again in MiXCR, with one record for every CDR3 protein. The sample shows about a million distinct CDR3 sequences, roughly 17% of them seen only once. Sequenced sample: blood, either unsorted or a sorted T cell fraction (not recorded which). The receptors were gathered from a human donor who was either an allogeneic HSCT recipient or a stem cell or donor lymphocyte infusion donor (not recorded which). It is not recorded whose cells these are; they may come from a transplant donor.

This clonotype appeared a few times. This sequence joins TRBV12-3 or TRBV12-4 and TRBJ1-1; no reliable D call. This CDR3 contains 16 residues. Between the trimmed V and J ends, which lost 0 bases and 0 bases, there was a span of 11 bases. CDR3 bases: TGTGCCAGCAGTTTAGCGCTAAATCGGCTGAACACTGAAGCTTTCTTT. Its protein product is CASSLALNRLNTEAFF.

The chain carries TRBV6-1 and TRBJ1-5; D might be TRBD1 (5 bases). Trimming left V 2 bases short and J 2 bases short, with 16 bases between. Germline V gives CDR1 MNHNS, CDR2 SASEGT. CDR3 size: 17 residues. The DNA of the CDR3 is TGTGCCAGCAGTGAAAATTGGGGGAGGTTGGGCAATCAGCCCCAGCATTTT. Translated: CASSENWGRLGNQPQHF.

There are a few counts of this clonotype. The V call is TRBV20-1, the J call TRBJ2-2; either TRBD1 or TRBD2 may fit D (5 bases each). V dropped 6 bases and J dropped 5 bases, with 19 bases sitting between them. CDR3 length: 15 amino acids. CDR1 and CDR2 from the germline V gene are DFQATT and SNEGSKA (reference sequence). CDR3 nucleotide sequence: TGCAGTGCAACGCCGGGACCCTGGGGGACCGGGGAGCTGTTTTTT. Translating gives CSATPGPWGTGELFF.

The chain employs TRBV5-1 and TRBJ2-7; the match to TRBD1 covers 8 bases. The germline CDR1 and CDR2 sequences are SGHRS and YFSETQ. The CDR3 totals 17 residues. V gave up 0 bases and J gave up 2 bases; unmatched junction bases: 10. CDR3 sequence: CASSLGRLGQVTYEQYF. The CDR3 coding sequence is TGCGCCAGCAGCTTGGGGAGGTTGGGACAGGTTACCTACGAGCAGTACTTC.

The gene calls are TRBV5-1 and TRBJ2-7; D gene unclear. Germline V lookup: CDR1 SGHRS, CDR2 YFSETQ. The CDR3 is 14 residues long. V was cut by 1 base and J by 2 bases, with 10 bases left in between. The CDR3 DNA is TGCGCCAGCAGCTTGCATAAGGGAACCTACGAGCAGTACTTC. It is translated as CASSLHKGTYEQYF.

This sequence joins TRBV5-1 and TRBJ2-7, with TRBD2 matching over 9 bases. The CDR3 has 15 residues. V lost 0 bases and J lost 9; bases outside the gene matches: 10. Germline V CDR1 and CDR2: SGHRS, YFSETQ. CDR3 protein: CASSLVGSGSSAQYF. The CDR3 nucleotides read TGCGCCAGCAGCTTGGTTGGTAGCGGGAGCAGCGCGCAGTACTTC.

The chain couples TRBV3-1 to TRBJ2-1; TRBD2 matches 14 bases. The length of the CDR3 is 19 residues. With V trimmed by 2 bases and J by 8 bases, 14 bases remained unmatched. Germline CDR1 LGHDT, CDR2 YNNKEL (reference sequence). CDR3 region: CASSQNRLAGGLGFHEQFF. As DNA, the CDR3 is TGTGCCAGCAGCCAAAATCGACTAGCGGGAGGGCTGGGGTTTCATGAGCAGTTCTTC.

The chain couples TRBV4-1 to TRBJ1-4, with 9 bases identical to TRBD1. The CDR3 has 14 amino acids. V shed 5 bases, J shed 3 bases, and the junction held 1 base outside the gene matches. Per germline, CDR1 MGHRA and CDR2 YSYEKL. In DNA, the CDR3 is TGCGCCAGCAGCGGACAGGGGCCTAATGAAAAACTGTTTTTT. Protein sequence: CASSGQGPNEKLFF.

The chain's CDR3 is CASSYPDSATNEKLFF. CDR3 in DNA: TGTGCCAGCAGTTACCCCGACAGTGCAACTAATGAAAAACTGTTTTTT. The V gene is TRBV6-2 or TRBV6-3, the J gene TRBJ1-4; TRBD1 is a possible D gene (5 bases). Trimming removed 2 bases at V and 0 bases at J, with 10 bases between. The CDR3 has 16 amino acids. Germline CDR1 reads MNHEY; CDR2 reads SVGEGT.

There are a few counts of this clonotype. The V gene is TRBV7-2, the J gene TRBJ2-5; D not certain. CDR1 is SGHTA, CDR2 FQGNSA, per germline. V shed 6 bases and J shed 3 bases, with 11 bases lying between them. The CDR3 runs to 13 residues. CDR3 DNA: TGTGCCAGCAGGCACGACCCCAAAGAGACCCAGTACTTC. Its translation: CASRHDPKETQYF.

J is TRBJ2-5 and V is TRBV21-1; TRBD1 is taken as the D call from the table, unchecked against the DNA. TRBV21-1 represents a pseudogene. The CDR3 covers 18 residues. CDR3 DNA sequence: TGTGCCAGCAGCAAAGAATTCGAGACAGAGGGGACCCAAGAGACCCAGTACTTC. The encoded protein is CASSKEFETEGTQETQYF.

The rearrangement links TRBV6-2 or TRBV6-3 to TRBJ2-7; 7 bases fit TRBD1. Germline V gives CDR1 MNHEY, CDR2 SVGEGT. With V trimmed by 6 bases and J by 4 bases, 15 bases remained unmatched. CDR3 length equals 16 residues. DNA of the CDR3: TGTGCCAGCAGCCCCAACCACGGGACAGCGATTTACGAGCAGTACTTC. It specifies CASSPNHGTAIYEQYF.

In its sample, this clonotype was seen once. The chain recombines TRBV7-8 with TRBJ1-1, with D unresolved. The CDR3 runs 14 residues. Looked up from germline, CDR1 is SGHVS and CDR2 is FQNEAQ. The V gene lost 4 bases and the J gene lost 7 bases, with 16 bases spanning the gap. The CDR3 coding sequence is TGTGCCAGCAGCTCCGGATCCGCCTGGGGTGAAGCTTTCTTT. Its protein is CASSSGSAWGEAFF.

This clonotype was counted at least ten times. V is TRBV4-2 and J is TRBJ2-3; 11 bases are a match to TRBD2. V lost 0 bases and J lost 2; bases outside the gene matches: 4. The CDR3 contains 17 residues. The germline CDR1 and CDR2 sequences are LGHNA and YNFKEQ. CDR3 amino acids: CASSQEVLAGDTDTQYF. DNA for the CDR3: TGTGCCAGCAGCCAAGAGGTACTAGCGGGGGACACAGATACGCAGTATTTT.

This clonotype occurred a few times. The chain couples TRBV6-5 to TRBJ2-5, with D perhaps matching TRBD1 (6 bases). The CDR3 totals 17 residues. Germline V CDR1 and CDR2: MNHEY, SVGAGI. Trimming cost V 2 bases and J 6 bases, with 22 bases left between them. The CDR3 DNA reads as TGTGCCAGCAGTTACACGAGAACAGGGATGAGTGGGAAGACCCAGTACTTC. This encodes CASSYTRTGMSGKTQYF.

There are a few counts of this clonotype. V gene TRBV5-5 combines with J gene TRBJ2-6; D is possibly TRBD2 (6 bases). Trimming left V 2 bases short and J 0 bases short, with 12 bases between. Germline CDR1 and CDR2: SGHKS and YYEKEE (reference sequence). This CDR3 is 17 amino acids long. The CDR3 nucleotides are TGTGCCAGCAGCTTTTTTCAGGGAGGCTCTGGGGCCAACGTCCTGACTTTC. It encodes CASSFFQGGSGANVLTF.

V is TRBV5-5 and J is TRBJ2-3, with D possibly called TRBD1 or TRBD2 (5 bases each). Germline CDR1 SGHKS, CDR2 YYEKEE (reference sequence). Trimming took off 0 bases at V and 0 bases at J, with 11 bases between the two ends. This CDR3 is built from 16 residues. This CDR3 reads CASSLVSGQSTDTQYF. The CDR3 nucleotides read TGTGCCAGCAGCTTGGTTTCGGGGCAAAGCACAGATACGCAGTATTTT.

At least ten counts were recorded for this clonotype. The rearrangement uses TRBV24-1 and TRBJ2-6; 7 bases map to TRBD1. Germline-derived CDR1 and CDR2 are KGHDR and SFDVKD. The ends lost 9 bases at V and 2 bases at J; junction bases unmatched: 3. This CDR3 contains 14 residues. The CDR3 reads CATSTGAGANVLTF. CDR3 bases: TGTGCCACCTCCACAGGGGCTGGGGCCAACGTCCTGACTTTC.

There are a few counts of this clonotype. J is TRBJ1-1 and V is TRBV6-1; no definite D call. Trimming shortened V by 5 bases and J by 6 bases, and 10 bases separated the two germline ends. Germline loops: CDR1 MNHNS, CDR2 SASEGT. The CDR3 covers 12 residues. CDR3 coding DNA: TGTGCCAGCAGTCGCAAGGCGGCTGAAGCTTTCTTT. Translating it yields CASSRKAAEAFF.

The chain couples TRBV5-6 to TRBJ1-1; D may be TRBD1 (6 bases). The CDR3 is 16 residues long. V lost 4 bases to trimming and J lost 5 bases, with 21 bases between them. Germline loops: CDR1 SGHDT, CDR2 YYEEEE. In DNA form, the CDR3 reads TGTGCCAGCAGCCCCAGGCCTACAGGGAAGTTTACTGAAGCTTTCTTT. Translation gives CASSPRPTGKFTEAFF.

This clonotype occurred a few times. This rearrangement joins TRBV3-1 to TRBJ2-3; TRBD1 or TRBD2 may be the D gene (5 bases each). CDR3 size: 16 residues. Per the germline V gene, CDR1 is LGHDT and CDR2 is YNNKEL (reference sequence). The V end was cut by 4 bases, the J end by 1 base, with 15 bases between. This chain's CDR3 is CASSRERQGGTDTQYF. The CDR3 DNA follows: TGTGCCAGCAGCCGGGAAAGGCAGGGAGGCACAGATACGCAGTATTTT.

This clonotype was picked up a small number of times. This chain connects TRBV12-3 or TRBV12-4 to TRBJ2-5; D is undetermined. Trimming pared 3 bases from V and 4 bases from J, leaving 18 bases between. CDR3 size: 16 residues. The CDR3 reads CASSFGDPRGRETQYF. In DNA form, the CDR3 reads TGTGCCAGCAGTTTTGGCGACCCACGTGGCCGAGAGACCCAGTACTTC.

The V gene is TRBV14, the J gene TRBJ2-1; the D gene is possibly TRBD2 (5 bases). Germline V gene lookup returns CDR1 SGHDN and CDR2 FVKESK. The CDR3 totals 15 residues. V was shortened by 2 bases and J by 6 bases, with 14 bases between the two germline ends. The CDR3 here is CASSQWMRVVNEQFF. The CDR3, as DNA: TGTGCCAGCAGCCAATGGATGAGGGTCGTCAATGAGCAGTTCTTC.

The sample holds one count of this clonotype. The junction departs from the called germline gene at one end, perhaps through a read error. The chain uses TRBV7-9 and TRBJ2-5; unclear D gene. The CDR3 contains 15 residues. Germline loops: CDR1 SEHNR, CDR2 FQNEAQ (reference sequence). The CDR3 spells CASSLALSLQETQYF. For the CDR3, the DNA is TGTGCCAGCAGCTTAGCGCTGAGCCTCCAAGAGACCCAGTATTTC.